This record covers a single T cell receptor beta chain. These data originate in a study of blood T cell repertoires in COVID-19. Study in general: T cells, B-cell-depleted T cells, or PBMCs provided the cDNA or gDNA that served as material.

The data were produced by immunoSEQ multiplex PCR, yet TCRdb's version contains in-frame clones alone and is incomplete. Among more than 70,000 clones listed, around nine tenths were seen once. Germline V gives CDR1 GTSNPN, CDR2 SVGIG (reference sequence). Trimming pared 8 bases from V and 5 bases from J, leaving 18 bases between. CDR3 size: 13 residues. Sample: peripheral blood. This clonotype originated in a man between 45 and 60 years old with active or convalescent COVID-19. The V gene is TRBV30, the J gene TRBJ1-1; D is possibly TRBD1 (5 bases). DNA for the CDR3: TGTGCCCAGAGCGGGACCCTTGGGACTGAAGCTTTCTTT. It encodes CAQSGTLGTEAFF.